The rows below give T cell receptor beta chains drawn from one sample of a study of T cell responses to AZD1222 COVID-19 vaccine. Method: immunoSEQ multiplex PCR; TCRdb's copy keeps in-frame clones and lacks some. The top ten hold around 5.9% of the sample, which has roughly 150,000 clones, more than 70% seen once. The sample in question was peripheral blood, obtained on day 0 of AZD1222 vaccination. These receptors were taken from an adult in good health. The CDR3 runs from the conserved cysteine through the conserved F or W. Each record gives: V gene, CDR3 length, clone size, D gene, J gene, CDR3 DNA, CDR3 protein. The D gene is left open where the match is weak. Size is omitted from some rows. Given values are once, few, many or a class for expanded clones.

>TRBV30|15|.|TRBD2|TRBJ2-7
TGTGCCTGGAGTATACCTACTAGCGTCACAGACGAGCAGTACTTC
CAWSIPTSVTDEQYF
>TRBV30|12|.|.|TRBJ1-6
TGTGCCGGCGGACGGGTAAATTCACCCCTCCACTTT
CAGGRVNSPLHF
>TRBV24-1|13|.|.|TRBJ2-7
TGTGCCACCAGTTTTGGGTCGATGAACGAGCAGTACTTC
CATSFGSMNEQYF
>TRBV2|14|.|.|TRBJ2-7
TGTGCCAGCAGTGAAAATTTGAATACTTACGAGCAGTACTTC
CASSENLNTYEQYF
>TRBV5-1|15|.|.|TRBJ1-4
TGCGCCAGCAGCCCGGGCCCTCCTAGGAACGAAAAACTGTTTTTT
CASSPGPPRNEKLFF
>TRBV6-5|13|.|.|TRBJ2-1
TGTGCCACCTGGGGGAGCTCCTACAATGAGCAGTTCTTC
CATWGSSYNEQFF
>TRBV28|16|.|TRBD2|TRBJ2-1
TGTGCCAGCAGCTACCTCAAGGGAGCGGGAGGGTCCGGGCAGTTCTTC
CASSYLKGAGGSGQFF
>TRBV30|13|.|.|TRBJ1-2
TGTGCCTGGAGTTCCATGGGGGGCGATGGCTACACCTTC
CAWSSMGGDGYTF
>TRBV28|13|once|.|TRBJ1-1
TGTGCCAGCAGTCTTCCTAGGAACACTGAAGCTTTCTTT
CASSLPRNTEAFF
>TRBV11-2|17|.|.|TRBJ2-5
TGTGCCAGCAGCTTGCTTGGCCGGGGGCGCGGGGGAGAGACCCAGTACTTC
CASSLLGRGRGGETQYF
>TRBV29-1|15|few|TRBD1|TRBJ1-2
TGCAGCGTTGAGGGACAGGGGTCACGTAAGAATGGCTACACCTTC
CSVEGQGSRKNGYTF
>TRBV11-2|18|.|TRBD2|TRBJ2-1
TGTGCCAGCAGCTTAGGGCTAGCGGGAGGCCGCTCCTACAATGAGCAGTTCTTC
CASSLGLAGGRSYNEQFF
>TRBV9|15|.|.|TRBJ1-2
TGTGCCAGCAGCGAGGGAGGCAACTCTAACTATGGCTACACCTTC
CASSEGGNSNYGYTF
>TRBV4-1|16|.|.|TRBJ1-4
TGCGCCAGCAGCCAGCCACGCGGGGTGACAGATGAAAAACTGTTTTTT
CASSQPRGVTDEKLFF
>TRBV5-6|14|once|.|TRBJ1-1
TGTGCCAGCAGCCTTGTGAGGGAGCAAACTGAAGCTTTCTTT
CASSLVREQTEAFF
>TRBV7-2|19|.|TRBD2|TRBJ2-1
TGTGCCAGCAGTCGATATCGGGGACTAGCGGGAGTTTCCTACAATGAGCAGTTCTTC
CASSRYRGLAGVSYNEQFF
>TRBV27|15|.|.|TRBJ1-6
TGTGCCAGCAGTTTAGACTTAAACTGGGGTTCACCCCTCCACTTT
CASSLDLNWGSPLHF
>TRBV4-2|15|many|.|TRBJ2-7
TGTGCCAGCACCCCTAAGACAGACTCTACGTACGAGCAGTACTTC
CASTPKTDSTYEQYF
>TRBV7-2|14|.|.|TRBJ2-5
TGTGCCAGCAGCTTGCTAGCGATCCAAGAGACCCAGTACTTC
CASSLLAIQETQYF
>TRBV19|17|.|.|TRBJ1-6
TGTGCCAGTACCTCACAAGGGGGTCACAGGTCGAATTCACCCCTCCACTTT
CASTSQGGHRSNSPLHF
>TRBV2|15|.|.|TRBJ1-1
TGTGCCAGCAGTGAAAGCCGACCTTTGAACACTGAAGCTTTCTTT
CASSESRPLNTEAFF
>TRBV12-3/TRBV12-4|12|.|.|TRBJ2-2
TGTGCCAGCAAAGCGAACACCGGGGAGCTGTTTTTT
CASKANTGELFF
>TRBV7-2|14|.|.|TRBJ1-6
TGTGCCAGCAGCTCCCAGGGTCCCAGTTCACCCCTCCACTTT
CASSSQGPSSPLHF
>TRBV24-1|14|.|.|TRBJ2-1
TGTGCCACTTCTCCGGGCCCTACCTACAATGAGCAGTTCTTC
CATSPGPTYNEQFF
>TRBV7-2|13|.|.|TRBJ1-2
TGTGCCAGCAGCTCAAGGACAGATTTGGGCTACACCTTC
CASSSRTDLGYTF
>TRBV6-4|14|.|.|TRBJ1-6
TGTGCCAGCAGAGGGGATTCCTATAATTCGCCCCTCCACTTT
CASRGDSYNSPLHF
>TRBV5-1|14|.|.|TRBJ1-4
TGCGCCAGCAGCGTCGGTGACACCCGTGAAAAACTGTTTTTT
CASSVGDTREKLFF
>TRBV7-9|15|.|.|TRBJ1-3
TGTGCCAGCAGCTTAAGTGAGACCTCTGGAAACACCATATATTTT
CASSLSETSGNTIYF
>TRBV3-1/TRBV3-2|13|once|.|TRBJ2-7
TGTGCCAGCAGCCAGGCCGGGACGAGCGAGCAGTACTTC
CASSQAGTSEQYF
>TRBV19|17|.|TRBD1|TRBJ1-5
TGTGCCAGTAGTTCCCCGGGACAGGGGGTTTTTGGTCAGCCCCAGCATTTT
CASSSPGQGVFGQPQHF
>TRBV5-4|18|once|.|TRBJ2-7
TGTGCCAGCAGCACCACGGCTGGCGGGGGCATCTCCCGCTACGAGCAGTACTTC
CASSTTAGGGISRYEQYF
>TRBV5-5|15|.|.|TRBJ1-2
TGTGCCAGCAGCCCCCTACAGGCATCTAACTATGGCTACACCTTC
CASSPLQASNYGYTF
>TRBV30|11|.|.|TRBJ1-1
TGTGCCTGGAGTGTCGGAGGGATGGCTTTCTTT
CAWSVGGMAFF
>TRBV6-2/TRBV6-3|14|once|.|TRBJ1-6
TGTGCCAGCAGCTTTGACACCCACAATTCACCCCTCCACTTT
CASSFDTHNSPLHF
>TRBV7-2|15|once|.|TRBJ1-1
TGTGCCAGCAGCTTAGATGCAGGTATGAACACTGAAGCTTTCTTT
CASSLDAGMNTEAFF
>TRBV5-1|16|.|TRBD2|TRBJ2-1
TGCGCCAGCAGCTTCGGGACTAGCGGGCCTTACAATGAGCAGTTCTTC
CASSFGTSGPYNEQFF
>TRBV5-1|16|.|TRBD1|TRBJ1-5
TGCGCCAGCAGCTCGCCCCTGGACAGGGTCAGTCAGCCCCAGCATTTT
CASSSPLDRVSQPQHF
>TRBV6-5|13|.|.|TRBJ1-3
TGTGCCAGCAGTTACGTATTAGGAAACACCATATATTTT
CASSYVLGNTIYF
>TRBV28|15|.|.|TRBJ1-5
TGTGCCAGCAGGTCTCCTCAGGGACACGGTCAGCCCCAGCATTTT
CASRSPQGHGQPQHF
>TRBV5-4|14|.|.|TRBJ1-5
TGTGCCAGCAGCCTCGGAGGATTAGGGCAGCCCCAGCATTTT
CASSLGGLGQPQHF
>TRBV27|15|.|.|TRBJ1-5
TGTGCCAGCAGTTTACTTACAGGGAGCGGACAGCCCCAGCATTTT
CASSLLTGSGQPQHF
>TRBV27|13|.|.|TRBJ1-1
TGTGCCAGCCTGGGGGGGGACAACACTGAAGCTTTCTTT
CASLGGDNTEAFF
>TRBV12-3/TRBV12-4|13|.|.|TRBJ1-3
TGTGCCAGCAGGGTGGTTTCTGGAAACACCATATATTTT
CASRVVSGNTIYF
>TRBV7-9|13|.|TRBD1|TRBJ1-4
TGTGCCAGCAGTGACAGGGGCAATGAAAAACTGTTTTTT
CASSDRGNEKLFF
>TRBV5-6|14|.|.|TRBJ1-2
TGTGCCAGCAGCCGATGGACTGTCAACTATGGCTACACCTTC
CASSRWTVNYGYTF
>TRBV2|16|.|.|TRBJ2-7
TGTGCCAGCAGTGAAGTTGGAGGGGGCTATTCCTACGAGCAGTACTTC
CASSEVGGGYSYEQYF
>TRBV4-3|15|.|.|TRBJ2-7
TGCGCCAGCAGCCAAGAACCCGGACGAACCTACGAGCAGTACTTC
CASSQEPGRTYEQYF
>TRBV9|15|.|TRBD1|TRBJ1-2
TGTGCCAGCAGCCAAGAAGGGACAGGGAGGGCTGGCTACACCTTC
CASSQEGTGRAGYTF
>TRBV12-3/TRBV12-4|13|.|.|TRBJ1-1
TGTGCCAGCAGTTTAAAAAGGAACACTGAAGCTTTCTTT
CASSLKRNTEAFF
>TRBV2|16|.|.|TRBJ2-2
TGTGCCAGCAGTGAGATGGGGGGCGCGTCTCCCGGGGAGCTGTTTTTT
CASSEMGGASPGELFF
>TRBV18|14|once|TRBD1|TRBJ2-7
TGTGCCAGCTCACCCCCGACAGGGGGCAACGAGCAGTACTTC
CASSPPTGGNEQYF
>TRBV30|13|.|TRBD2|TRBJ2-7
TGTGCCTGGAATAGCGGGAGAGACTACGAGCAGTACTTC
CAWNSGRDYEQYF
>TRBV25-1|14|once|TRBD1|TRBJ2-7
TGTGCCAGCACTTTGGGGACAGGGTCCTACGAGCAGTACTTC
CASTLGTGSYEQYF
>TRBV5-1|15|.|.|TRBJ2-1
TGCGCCAGCAGTAGGGACCTGGTTTCGGGAAATGAGCAGTTCTTC
CASSRDLVSGNEQFF